The 20 T cell receptor beta chains listed next were all sequenced from one sample in a study of blood T cell repertoires in COVID-19 (dated by TCRdb to the early 2020s). Libraries were built with the immunoSEQ multiplex PCR assay. TCRdb re-hosts the immuneACCESS table, in-frame sequences only. Its copies lack some clones; in the studies checked, an unresolved V gene accounts for under half of them, and the cause for the rest is not known. The sample has around 160,000 clones on record, under 90% of them singletons. The ten largest make up 3% to 3.5% of the sample. Sample: PBMCs or T cells enriched from blood (not recorded which). The receptors stem from a woman aged 55-75 years who had recovered from COVID-19.

J is TRBJ1-3 and V is TRBV9, with 7 bases aligning to TRBD1. Germline trimming cut 0 bases from V and 4 bases from J; bases unmatched to any gene: 7. Germline V CDR1 and CDR2: SGDLS, YYNGEE. This CDR3 region has 16 residues. The CDR3: CASSVAVGGSGNTIYF. CDR3 nucleotide sequence: TGTGCCAGCAGCGTAGCTGTAGGGGGCTCAGGAAACACCATATATTTT.

The V and J genes are TRBV2 and TRBJ2-7; TRBD2 agrees at 10 bases. This CDR3 is built from 17 residues. Germline CDR1 reads SNHLY; CDR2 reads FYNNEI. The V gene end was trimmed by 7 bases and the J gene end by 7 bases; junction bases not matched to a gene: 19. The CDR3 loop is CASTGRAGGYQNWEQYF. The CDR3 DNA reads as TGTGCCAGCACCGGGCGAGCGGGGGGGTATCAGAATTGGGAGCAGTACTTC.

This clone was counted a single time. The J gene is TRBJ1-1, the V gene TRBV24-1; D might be TRBD1 (6 bases). V was trimmed by 4 bases and J by 0 bases, leaving 8 bases between them. Germline lookup yields CDR1 KGHDR and CDR2 SFDVKD. The CDR3 totals 14 residues. CDR3 DNA sequence: TGTGCCACCAGTGAGGGACATATGAACACTGAAGCTTTCTTT. This gives the protein CATSEGHMNTEAFF.

This chain connects TRBV29-1 to TRBJ2-5, with TRBD2 matching over 14 bases. This CDR3 region has 15 residues. J was trimmed by 5 bases and V by 7 bases; bases with no gene match: 9. CDR1 is SQVTM and CDR2 is ANQGSEA in the germline V gene. CDR3 sequence: CSARLAGGPGETQYF. The CDR3, as DNA: TGCAGCGCCAGACTAGCGGGGGGGCCGGGGGAGACCCAGTACTTC.

The chain couples TRBV27 to TRBJ1-2; unclear D gene. This CDR3 is 13 amino acids long. Per the germline V gene, CDR1 is MNHEY and CDR2 is SMNVEV (reference sequence). V was clipped by 3 bases and J by 0 bases, with 5 bases between them. The CDR3 nucleotides read TGTGCCAGCAGTTTGGGAGCTAACTATGGCTACACCTTC. This translates into CASSLGANYGYTF.

This clone was seen a few times. The identical CDR3 is also encoded by other nucleotide sequences in the sample. The chain employs TRBV2 and TRBJ1-5, with 9 bases that match TRBD1. Germline V gene lookup returns CDR1 SNHLY and CDR2 FYNNEI. The CDR3 is made up of 15 amino acids. V shed 4 bases, J shed 2 bases, and the junction held 3 bases outside the gene matches. For the CDR3, the DNA is TGTGCCAGCAGTGTGACAGGGGGAGGCAATCAGCCCCAGCATTTT. It translates to CASSVTGGGNQPQHF.

The CDR3 region is CSASIQEKGGSEYTEAFF. In nucleotides, the CDR3 is TGCAGTGCGAGTATACAGGAGAAAGGGGGCTCGGAGTACACTGAAGCTTTCTTT. J is TRBJ1-1 and V is TRBV20-1; 7 bases are shared with TRBD1. The germline gives CDR1 DFQATT, CDR2 SNEGSKA (reference sequence). The CDR3 consists of 18 residues. V lost 6 bases, J lost 3 bases, and 22 bases stayed unmatched.

This chain joins TRBV20-1 and TRBJ2-2; TRBD2 agrees at 12 bases. This CDR3 spans 16 amino acids. Trimming removed 3 bases from V and 6 bases from J; junction bases left unmatched: 8. Germline lookup yields CDR1 DFQATT and CDR2 SNEGSKA (reference sequence). CDR3 coding DNA: TGCAGTGCTAGTTCTAGCGGGGGGGCCGCGCCCGGGGAGCTGTTTTTT. Its protein is CSASSSGGAAPGELFF.

This clone was recorded a few times. The V call is TRBV9, the J call TRBJ2-3; TRBD2 agrees at 15 bases. Germline V CDR1 and CDR2: SGDLS, YYNGEE. Trimming cost V 4 bases and J 9 bases; bases outside gene matches: 3. The CDR3 covers 14 residues. The CDR3 sequence is CASSPGLAGGTQYF. For the CDR3, the DNA is TGTGCCAGCAGCCCGGGACTAGCGGGGGGAACGCAGTATTTT.

V usage is TRBV5-1 and J usage is TRBJ2-7, with a possible D match to TRBD1 (6 bases). Germline V gene lookup returns CDR1 SGHRS and CDR2 YFSETQ. The CDR3 is made up of 14 amino acids. Trimming took 1 base from V and 3 from J, leaving 11 bases between them. CDR3 region: CASSLQTGHYEQYF. The CDR3 DNA sequence: TGCGCCAGCAGCTTGCAGACAGGACACTACGAGCAGTACTTC.

This chain uses TRBV4-1 with TRBJ2-6, with a weak D call TRBD2 (6 bases). The ends were cut back, 4 bases at V and 4 bases at J, with 17 bases in the middle. Germline CDR1 and CDR2: MGHRA and YSYEKL. The CDR3 extends over 17 amino acids. The DNA of the CDR3 is TGCGCCAGCAGCCGTGGAGGGCTGGTAACAGGGGCCAACGTCCTGACTTTC. It translates to CASSRGGLVTGANVLTF.

The gene calls are TRBV5-1 and TRBJ2-3, with 11 positions matching TRBD1. The CDR3 runs to 16 residues. Germline CDR1 is SGHRS and CDR2 is YFSETQ. J was trimmed by 0 bases and V by 4 bases; bases with no gene match: 4. CDR3 coding DNA: TGCGCCAGCAGCGGACAGGGGGCGACTAGCACAGATACGCAGTATTTT. This sequence encodes CASSGQGATSTDTQYF.

This clone came up a few times. The chain couples TRBV7-8 to TRBJ2-7, with 8 bases aligning to TRBD1. With 5 bases clipped from V and 0 bases from J, the junction kept 3 bases outside the gene matches. CDR1 SGHVS and CDR2 FQNEAQ come from the germline V gene. The CDR3 consists of 14 residues. The CDR3 bases are TGTGCCAGCAGCGAAGACAGGGGCTCCTACGAGCAGTACTTC. Translated: CASSEDRGSYEQYF.

The table lists this clone with a few counts. The J gene is TRBJ1-5, the V gene TRBV1; TRBD1 reflects the table's D call only, with no check against the DNA. TRBV1 represents a pseudogene. The CDR3 consists of 19 residues. CDR3 sequence: CTSSQAGTGLSYSNQPQHF. The CDR3, as DNA: TGCACCAGCAGCCAGGCCGGGACAGGGCTTAGCTATAGCAATCAGCCCCAGCATTTT.

The V gene is TRBV30, the J gene TRBJ1-2, with TRBD1 matching over 9 bases. Germline CDR1 and CDR2: GTSNPN and SVGIG (reference sequence). V was clipped by 3 bases and J by 6 bases; unmatched bases: 8. The length of the CDR3 is 14 residues. CDR3 protein: CAWRGTGTGHGYTF. The CDR3 nucleotides read TGTGCCTGGAGGGGAACCGGGACAGGGCATGGCTACACCTTC. The full variable domain, rest sourced from reference TRBV30 and TRBJ1-2, is SQTIHQWPATLVQPVGSPLSLECTVEGTSNPNLYWYRQAAGRGLQLLFYSVGIGQISSEVPQNLSASRPQDRQFILSSKKLLLSDSGFYLCAWRGTGTGHGYTFGSGTRLTVV.

The chain has TRBV5-1 and TRBJ2-1, with D perhaps TRBD1 (5 bases). Germline V gives CDR1 SGHRS, CDR2 YFSETQ. This CDR3 contains 12 residues. Trimming cost V 3 bases and J 9 bases, with 10 bases left between them. The CDR3 sequence: CASSSQVSEQFF. The DNA for the CDR3 is TGCGCCAGCAGCTCACAGGTTAGTGAGCAGTTCTTC. The variable domain in full, completed from reference TRBV5-1 and TRBJ2-1, reads KAGVTQTPRYLIKTRGQQVTLSCSPISGHRSVSWYQQTPGQGLQFLFEYFSETQRNKGNFPGRFSGRQFSNSRSEMNVSTLELGDSALYLCASSSQVSEQFFGPGTRLTVL.

This CDR3 reads CASRRASGGIAEQYF. Written as DNA, the CDR3 is TGTGCCAGCAGGCGGGCTAGCGGGGGAATTGCCGAGCAGTACTTC. The V gene is TRBV6-5, the J gene TRBJ2-7, with 10 bases fitting TRBD2. The CDR3 is 15 residues long. Germline lookup yields CDR1 MNHEY and CDR2 SVGAGI. The trim removed 6 bases at V and 6 bases at J, leaving 11 bases unmatched.

The V call is TRBV11-3, the J call TRBJ2-3; TRBD2 aligns across 7 bases. CDR1 is SGHNT, CDR2 YENEEA, per germline. This CDR3 is built from 15 residues. V gave up 4 bases and J gave up 2 bases; unmatched junction bases: 6. The CDR3 loop is CASSSRGKSTDTQYF. The DNA of the CDR3 is TGTGCCAGCAGCTCGCGGGGGAAATCCACAGATACGCAGTATTTT.

The rearrangement links TRBV19 to TRBJ1-2; no definite D call. The ends were cut back, 6 bases at V and 4 bases at J, with 18 bases in the middle. Germline V gene data show CDR1 as LNHDA and CDR2 as SQIVND (reference sequence). There are 15 residues in the CDR3. In nucleotides, the CDR3 is TGTGCCAGTAGGGCTCCCCAGGCCCCCTTCTATGGCTACACCTTC. It specifies CASRAPQAPFYGYTF.

The chain recombines TRBV20-1 with TRBJ2-7, with D possibly matching TRBD2 (6 bases). V lost 3 bases to trimming and J lost 6 bases, with 12 bases between them. Germline CDR1 and CDR2: DFQATT and SNEGSKA (reference sequence). The CDR3 contains 12 residues. The DNA of the CDR3 is TGCAGTGCTAGTCGCGGGATAGGCGAGCAGTACTTC. This translates into CSASRGIGEQYF.